The text below deals with one TCR beta chain. Which antigen it targets is not known. No much larger clonotype is one base removed from it; base qualities were not supplied. The label giving this sample's treatment or condition can be read as: about 20 received Ad26.COV2.S at low or high dose, single or two shots; about 5 received placebo; per-sample allocation not given. For vaccine and placebo recipients, repertoires were sequenced using samples collected on day 63 after the first injection. Between 29 July and 7 August 2020, Cohort 1b enrolled about 27 adults aged 18-55 years at one site in Boston, USA. Ad26.COV2.S was a replication-incompetent adenovirus type 26 vector expressing a prefusion-stabilized SARS-CoV-2 spike protein from the original Wuhan strain. The data stem from a study of Ad26.COV2.S vaccination and SARS-CoV-2 variants (dated by TCRdb to the early 2020s). With respect to the entire study: Vaccine-arm donors were drawn from COV1001, a multicentre, randomized, double-blind, placebo-controlled phase I-IIa trial of Ad26.COV2.S in healthy adults. Ad26.COV2.S was administered intramuscularly at a dose of 5x10^10 or 1x10^11 viral particles, either as one shot or as two shots given 56 days apart. TCRbeta repertoire sequencing served as the tool for gauging how specific and how broad the SARS-CoV-2-reactive T cell receptors were following Ad26.COV2.S vaccination. The TCR-sequenced set comprised around 30 samples: some 20 Ad26.COV2.S vaccine recipients, 5 placebo recipients and 8 SARS-CoV-2 convalescent individuals. Trial participants were randomized into five groups of five, in which low-dose or high-dose Ad26.COV2.S was given once or twice, or placebo was given on both occasions. Throughout the experiments and outcome assessment, investigators stayed blinded to trial group allocation.

The immunoSEQ Assay was used to sequence TCRbeta CDR3 regions. After extraction, genomic DNA underwent amplification by bias-controlled multiplex PCR, followed by high-throughput sequencing. In the source study's methods: To quantify the absolute abundance of every unique TCRbeta CDR3 region, sequences were collapsed and filtered. Usable DNA was measured by amplifying reference genes present in all nucleated cells, and TCRbeta template counts were normalized to that usable DNA to estimate T cell fraction. Repertoire TCRs were annotated as SARS-CoV-2-specific by exact matching of V gene, CDR3 amino acid sequence and J gene to a known reactive TCR set. The reference SARS-CoV-2 TCR set was derived from MIRA and filtered for enrichment in COVID-19-positive ImmuneCODE repertoires, a step that removed public or cross-reactive TCRs. Using the MIRA antigens, annotated TCRs were further analysed by specific ORF or by position within an ORF. Breadth was defined as the number of annotated unique rearrangements divided by the total number of unique productive rearrangements, and depth was defined as the summed frequency of the annotated unique rearrangements. Group comparisons of TCR breadth used two-sided Wilcoxon rank-sum tests. In TCRdb, the immuneACCESS table is reduced to in-frame sequences with V and J assigned. These tables do not hold every clone; where another copy was compared, an unresolved V gene accounts for under half, and the others remain unexplained. V and J calls and clone size are given by that table; D and trimming were obtained from the DNA. For this sample the table gives hundreds of thousands of clones, of which 83% were detected only once. Approximately 7.8% of the sample belongs to the ten largest clones.

General findings and caveats noted by the study authors: The study was not powered for comparison of responses between vaccine doses or regimens. Comparable non-spike TCR breadth was observed between vaccine and placebo recipients, consistent with only spike being contained in the vaccine. Spike-specific TCR breadth was higher in Ad26.COV2.S recipients than in placebo recipients (P = 0.0014). After vaccination, spike-specific CD8+ and CD4+ T cell responses were reported to show substantial breadth. The authors noted that the TCR breadth and depth analyses may have underestimated total T cell responses.

This specimen was peripheral blood, taken in a trial of Ad26.COV2.S vaccine versus placebo. The clonotype originates from a person between 18 and 59 years old who received the Ad26.COV2.S COVID-19 vaccine or a placebo.

The encoded CDR3 is CASSAGREYF. The nucleotide sequence is given as TGTGCCAGCAGCGCGGGAAGGGAGTACTTC. The V gene is TRBV9 and the J gene is TRBJ2-7; matching of 5 bases hints at TRBD2 as the D gene. The germline V gene encodes CDR1 SGDLS and CDR2 YYNGEE. Deletion took 3 bases off V and 11 bases off J, with a span of 9 bases between the germline ends. Inclusive of the bounding cysteine and phenylalanine, the CDR3 is 10 residues long. Just CDR3 DNA is preserved here, 30 bases in frame from base 1.